This entry lists 7 T cell receptor beta chains sequenced from one sample in a study of PD-L1 blockade in urothelial cancer. The time point denotes: pretreatment peripheral blood. The assay was immunoSEQ multiplex PCR, and TCRdb's table has in-frame clones only and misses some. The sample consists of around 130,000 clones, 84% of them appearing once. The input for sequencing was PBMCs, taken around atezolizumab (anti-PD-L1) treatment. The receptor set was obtained from a man over 45 with urothelial cancer.

The chain employs TRBV5-4 and TRBJ2-1, with 10 bases identical to TRBD1. V was pared by 4 bases and J by 3 bases, with 4 bases of the junction left unmatched. Germline assignment: CDR1 SGHNT and CDR2 YYREEE (reference sequence). This CDR3 has 15 residues. CDR3 protein: CASSIGQGVYNEQFF. As DNA, the CDR3 is TGTGCCAGCAGCATTGGACAGGGGGTCTACAATGAGCAGTTCTTC.

The CDR3 nucleotides read TGTGCCACCAGGCTCCCCGGTAATCAGCCCCAGCATTTT. It codes for CATRLPGNQPQHF. The chain combines TRBV15 with TRBJ1-5, with D unresolved. This CDR3 has 13 amino acids. Per the germline V gene, CDR1 is LNHNV and CDR2 is YYDKDF (reference sequence). V lost 6 bases to trimming and J lost 4 bases, with 10 bases between them.

The V call is TRBV7-9, the J call TRBJ2-1; 10 bases align to TRBD2. Germline V CDR1 and CDR2: SEHNR, FQNEAQ (reference sequence). V trimming: 5 bases; J trimming: 5 bases; junction bases outside the gene matches: 9. The CDR3 has 16 amino acids. The CDR3 DNA follows: TGTGCCAGCAGCCGCACGATAGCGGGAGGTCACAATGAGCAGTTCTTC. It translates to CASSRTIAGGHNEQFF.

Only one count was recorded for this clone. The gene calls are TRBV2 and TRBJ2-7, with TRBD2 as a possible D gene (6 bases). Trimming shortened V by 5 bases and J by 0 bases, and 11 bases separated the two germline ends. The CDR3 contains 14 residues. CDR1 and CDR2 (germline): SNHLY, FYNNEI. The CDR3 is CASSSGRNSYEQYF. In DNA, the CDR3 is TGTGCCAGCAGTAGCGGGCGGAACTCCTACGAGCAGTACTTC.

A single count supports this clone. In the same sample, other DNA sequences code for this CDR3. The chain links TRBV19 to TRBJ2-2; perhaps TRBD2 as D (5 bases). The V gene's germline CDR1 is LNHDA and CDR2 SQIVND (reference sequence). The CDR3 is 14 amino acids. Trimming left V 3 bases short and J 3 bases short, with 8 bases between. CDR3 in amino acids: CASSIGGDTGELFF. For the CDR3, the DNA is TGTGCCAGTAGTATTGGAGGAGACACCGGGGAGCTGTTTTTT.

This rearrangement joins TRBV10-1 to TRBJ2-2, with 7 bases lining up with TRBD1. This CDR3 contains 14 residues. From germline, CDR1 is WNHNN and CDR2 SYGVQD (reference sequence). V shed 6 bases, J shed 6 bases, and the junction held 7 bases outside the gene matches. The CDR3 spells CASRQGRSAGELFF. In nucleotides, the CDR3 is TGCGCCAGCAGACAGGGGAGATCTGCCGGGGAGCTGTTTTTT.

The table lists this clone with a count of one. This sample includes further DNA sequences coding for the same CDR3. The V and J genes are TRBV5-4 and TRBJ2-7; 7 bases map to TRBD1. CDR1 and CDR2 from the germline V gene are SGHNT and YYREEE (reference sequence). V trimming: 4 bases; J trimming: 3 bases; junction bases outside the gene matches: 1. This CDR3 is 12 amino acids long. The CDR3 region has the DNA TGTGCCAGCAGCCGACAGGGCTACGAGCAGTACTTC. Translated, it gives CASSRQGYEQYF.